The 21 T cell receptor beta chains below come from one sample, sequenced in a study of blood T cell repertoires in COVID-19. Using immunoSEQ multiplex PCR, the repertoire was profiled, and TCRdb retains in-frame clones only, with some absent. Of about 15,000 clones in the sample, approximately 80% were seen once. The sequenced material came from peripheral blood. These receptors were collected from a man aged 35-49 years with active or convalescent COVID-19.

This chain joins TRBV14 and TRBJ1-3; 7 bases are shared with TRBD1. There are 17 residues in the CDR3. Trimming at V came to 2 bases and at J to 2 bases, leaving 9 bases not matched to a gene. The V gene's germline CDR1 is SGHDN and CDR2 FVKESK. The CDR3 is CASSQTPADRAGNTIYF. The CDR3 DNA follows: TGTGCCAGCAGCCAAACCCCCGCTGACAGGGCTGGAAACACCATATATTTT.

The CDR3 sequence is CASSQVAGGPYEQYF. CDR3 bases: TGCGCCAGCAGCCAAGTAGCGGGAGGCCCCTACGAGCAGTACTTC. The chain joins TRBV4-1 to TRBJ2-7; 10 bases align to TRBD2. CDR1 and CDR2 from the germline V gene are MGHRA and YSYEKL. The length of the CDR3 is 15 residues. V was pared by 1 base and J by 2 bases, with 2 bases of the junction left unmatched.

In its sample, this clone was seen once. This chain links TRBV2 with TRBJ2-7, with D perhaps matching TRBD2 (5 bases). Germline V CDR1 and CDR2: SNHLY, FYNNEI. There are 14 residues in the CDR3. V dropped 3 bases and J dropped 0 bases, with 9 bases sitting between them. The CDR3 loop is CASSEPRGSYEQYF. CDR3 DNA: TGTGCCAGCAGTGAGCCCCGGGGCTCCTACGAGCAGTACTTC.

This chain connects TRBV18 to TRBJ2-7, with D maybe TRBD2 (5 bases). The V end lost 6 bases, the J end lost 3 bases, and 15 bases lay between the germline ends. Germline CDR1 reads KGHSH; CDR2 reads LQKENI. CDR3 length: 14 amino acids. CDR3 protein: CASSSGPEGYEQYF. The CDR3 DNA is TGTGCCAGCTCCTCCGGACCCGAGGGCTACGAGCAGTACTTC.

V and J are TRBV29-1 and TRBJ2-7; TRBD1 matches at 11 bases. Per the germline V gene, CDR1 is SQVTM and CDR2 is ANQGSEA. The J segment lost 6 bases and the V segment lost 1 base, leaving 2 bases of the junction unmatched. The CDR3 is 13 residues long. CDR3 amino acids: CSVEVDRGREQYF. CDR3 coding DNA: TGCAGCGTTGAAGTGGACAGGGGGCGCGAGCAGTACTTC.

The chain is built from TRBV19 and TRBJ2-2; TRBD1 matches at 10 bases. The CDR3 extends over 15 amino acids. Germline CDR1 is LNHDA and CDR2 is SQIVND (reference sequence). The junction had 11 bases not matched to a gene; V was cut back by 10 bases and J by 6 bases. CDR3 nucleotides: TGTGCCACCCTCCGGGACAGGGGTCGTCCCGGGGAGCTGTTTTTT. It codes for CATLRDRGRPGELFF.

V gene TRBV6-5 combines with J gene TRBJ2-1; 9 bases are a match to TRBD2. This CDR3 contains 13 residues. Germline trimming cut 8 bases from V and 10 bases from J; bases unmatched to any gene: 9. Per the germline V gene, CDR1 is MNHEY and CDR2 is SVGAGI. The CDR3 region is CASAISGGGEQFF. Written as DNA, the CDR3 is TGTGCCAGCGCCATTAGCGGGGGTGGGGAGCAGTTCTTC.

The CDR3 loop is CASSLGTGASVYEQYF. CDR3 coding DNA: TGCGCCAGCAGCTTGGGGACAGGGGCTTCCGTCTACGAGCAGTACTTC. The V call is TRBV5-1, the J call TRBJ2-7; 9 bases agree with TRBD1. Germline V lookup: CDR1 SGHRS, CDR2 YFSETQ. V lost 0 bases and J lost 3; bases outside the gene matches: 7. The CDR3 contains 16 residues.

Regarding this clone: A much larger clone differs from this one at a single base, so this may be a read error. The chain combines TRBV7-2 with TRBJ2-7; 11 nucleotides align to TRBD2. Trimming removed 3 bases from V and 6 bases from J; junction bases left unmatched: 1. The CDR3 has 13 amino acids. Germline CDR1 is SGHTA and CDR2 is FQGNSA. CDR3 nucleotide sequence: TGTGCCAGCAGCTTTACTAGCGGGAGCGAGCAGTACTTC. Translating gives CASSFTSGSEQYF.

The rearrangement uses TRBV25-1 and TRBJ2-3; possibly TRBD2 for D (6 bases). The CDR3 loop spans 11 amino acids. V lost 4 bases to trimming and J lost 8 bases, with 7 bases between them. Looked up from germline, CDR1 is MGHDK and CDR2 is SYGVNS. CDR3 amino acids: CASSVEGTQYF. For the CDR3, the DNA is TGTGCCAGCAGTGTGGAGGGTACGCAGTATTTT.

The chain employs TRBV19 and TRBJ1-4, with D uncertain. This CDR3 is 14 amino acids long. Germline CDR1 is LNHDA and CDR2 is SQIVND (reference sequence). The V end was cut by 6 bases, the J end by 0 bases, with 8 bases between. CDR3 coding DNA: TGTGCCAGTAGGGGCCTTGCAACTAATGAAAAACTGTTTTTT. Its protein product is CASRGLATNEKLFF.

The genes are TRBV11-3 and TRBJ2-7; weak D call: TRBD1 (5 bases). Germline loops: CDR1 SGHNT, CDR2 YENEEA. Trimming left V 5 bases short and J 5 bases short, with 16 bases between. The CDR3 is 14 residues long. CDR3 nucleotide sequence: TGTGCCAGCAGCCTAAGCCCAAAGGGGCACGAGCAGTACTTC. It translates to CASSLSPKGHEQYF.

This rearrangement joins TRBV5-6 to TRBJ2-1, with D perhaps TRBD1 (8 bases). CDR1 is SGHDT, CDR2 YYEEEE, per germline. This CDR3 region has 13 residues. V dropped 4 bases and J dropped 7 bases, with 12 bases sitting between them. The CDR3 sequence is CASSKQGGNEQFF. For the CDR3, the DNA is TGTGCCAGCAGCAAACAGGGGGGGAATGAGCAGTTCTTC.

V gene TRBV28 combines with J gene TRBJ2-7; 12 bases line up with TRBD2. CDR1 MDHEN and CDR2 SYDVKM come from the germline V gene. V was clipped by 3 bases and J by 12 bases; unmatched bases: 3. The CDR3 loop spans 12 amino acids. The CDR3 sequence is CASSFGLAGRYF. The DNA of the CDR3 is TGTGCCAGCAGTTTTGGACTAGCGGGGCGGTACTTC.

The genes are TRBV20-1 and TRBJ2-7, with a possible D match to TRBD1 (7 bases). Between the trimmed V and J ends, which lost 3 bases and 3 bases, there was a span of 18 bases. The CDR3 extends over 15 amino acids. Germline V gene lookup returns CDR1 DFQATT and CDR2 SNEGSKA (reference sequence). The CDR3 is CSASEWQGGNYEQYF. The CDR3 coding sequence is TGCAGTGCTAGTGAATGGCAGGGGGGAAACTACGAGCAGTACTTC.

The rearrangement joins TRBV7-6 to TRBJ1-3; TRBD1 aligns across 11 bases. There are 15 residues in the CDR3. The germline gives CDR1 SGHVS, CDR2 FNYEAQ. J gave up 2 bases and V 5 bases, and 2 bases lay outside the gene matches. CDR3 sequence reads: CASSAGQGAGNTIYF. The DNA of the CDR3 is TGTGCCAGCAGCGCGGGACAGGGGGCTGGAAACACCATATATTTT. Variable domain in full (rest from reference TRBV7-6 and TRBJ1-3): GAGVSQSPRYKVTKRGQDVALRCDPISGHVSLYWYRQALGQGPEFLTYFNYEAQQDKSGLPNDRFSAERPEGSISTLTIQRTEQRDSAMYRCASSAGQGAGNTIYFGEGSWLTVV.

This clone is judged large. The CDR3: CASSSRTGNTEAFF. The CDR3 DNA sequence: TGTGCCAGCAGCTCGAGGACAGGGAACACTGAAGCTTTCTTT. The chain employs TRBV7-9 and TRBJ1-1, with 7 positions matching TRBD1. J lost 1 base, V lost 4 bases, and 3 bases had no gene match. Germline values: CDR1 SEHNR, CDR2 FQNEAQ (reference sequence). There are 14 residues in the CDR3.

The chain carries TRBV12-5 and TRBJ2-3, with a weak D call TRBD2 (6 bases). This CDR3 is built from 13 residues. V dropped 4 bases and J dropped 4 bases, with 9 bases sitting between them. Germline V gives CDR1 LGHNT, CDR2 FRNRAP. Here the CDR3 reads CASGSGASDTQYF. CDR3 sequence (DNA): TGTGCTAGTGGTTCGGGAGCATCAGATACGCAGTATTTT.

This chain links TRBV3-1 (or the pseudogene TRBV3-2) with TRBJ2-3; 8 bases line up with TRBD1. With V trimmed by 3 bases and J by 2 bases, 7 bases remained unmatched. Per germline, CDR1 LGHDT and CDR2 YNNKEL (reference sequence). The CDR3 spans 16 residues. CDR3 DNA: TGTGCCAGCAGCCACCCTAACAGGGGGATCACAGATACGCAGTATTTT. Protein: CASSHPNRGITDTQYF.

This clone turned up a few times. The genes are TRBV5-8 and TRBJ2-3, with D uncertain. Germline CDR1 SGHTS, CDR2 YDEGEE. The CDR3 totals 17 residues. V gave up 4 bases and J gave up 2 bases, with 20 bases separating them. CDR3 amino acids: CASSLSVTPASTDTQYF. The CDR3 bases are TGTGCCAGCAGCCTCAGTGTGACTCCGGCTTCCACAGATACGCAGTATTTT.

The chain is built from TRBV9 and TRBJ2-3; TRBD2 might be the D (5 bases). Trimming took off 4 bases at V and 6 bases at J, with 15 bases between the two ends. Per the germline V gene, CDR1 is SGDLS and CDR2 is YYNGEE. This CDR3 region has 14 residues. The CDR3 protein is CASSPRGGADTQYF. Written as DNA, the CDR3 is TGTGCCAGCAGCCCCCGTGGAGGAGCGGATACGCAGTATTTT.